The sample holds a few counts of the clone carrying this TCR beta chain. The data are from a study of identical twins. V was cut by 4 bases and J by 4 bases, with 14 bases left in between. This CDR3 region has 14 residues. Germline lookup yields CDR1 GTSNPN and CDR2 SVGIG (reference sequence). Via MiXCR, TCRdb re-called the 5' RACE reads, giving one row per CDR3 protein. The sample includes around 670,000 distinct CDR3 sequences, roughly 6% seen only once; the top ten take 1.5% to 2%. The chain carries TRBV30 and TRBJ1-5, with D perhaps matching TRBD1 (6 bases). This sequence was found in a man aged 18 to 35 in good health. The specimen was naive T cells sorted from blood. DNA for the CDR3: TGTGCCTGGAACCCAGGGGCAGGGAATCAGCCCCAGCATTTT. Translating gives CAWNPGAGNQPQHF.